One and the same sample provided the 29 T cell receptor beta chains below, sequenced in a study of cytomegalovirus exposure and HLA in healthy donors. The PCR used 60 Vbeta and 13 Jbeta primers. Measured with immunoSEQ multiplex PCR; TCRdb has only the in-frame clones, and not every one. The table has about 110,000 clones, 70% to 80% seen once. The sample consisted of PBMCs. These receptors all come from a man aged 18 to 29 in good health and CMV-seronegative.

This clone has more than one count but fewer than ten. This rearrangement joins TRBV6-5 to TRBJ1-2, with 7 bases fitting TRBD1. J gave up 8 bases and V 4 bases, and 4 bases lay outside the gene matches. This CDR3 has 12 amino acids. CDR1 MNHEY and CDR2 SVGAGI come from the germline V gene. In DNA form, the CDR3 reads TGTGCCAGCAGTTCTAGGGGGCTGGGCTACACCTTC. This encodes CASSSRGLGYTF.

The chain links TRBV6-5 to TRBJ2-7, with 9 bases matching TRBD1. This CDR3 spans 15 amino acids. Trimming removed 5 bases from V and 3 bases from J; junction bases left unmatched: 8. The germline V gene encodes CDR1 MNHEY and CDR2 SVGAGI. The CDR3: CASSLGTGINYEQYF. CDR3 bases: TGTGCCAGCAGTCTTGGGACAGGGATTAACTACGAGCAGTACTTC.

The chain couples TRBV28 to TRBJ2-1; possibly TRBD1 for D (5 bases). Trimming removed 6 bases at V and 1 base at J, with 13 bases between. The CDR3 length is 15 residues. Per germline, CDR1 MDHEN and CDR2 SYDVKM. The CDR3 DNA follows: TGTGCCAGCAGCCCGGACATGAGATCCTACAATGAGCAGTTCTTC. As protein: CASSPDMRSYNEQFF. Filled out from reference TRBV28 and TRBJ2-1, the complete variable domain reads DVKVTQSSRYLVKRTGEKVFLECVQDMDHENMFWYRQDPGLGLRLIYFSYDVKMKEKGDIPEGYSVSREKKERFSLILESASTNQTSMYLCASSPDMRSYNEQFFGPGTRLTVL.

This sequence joins TRBV4-2 and TRBJ1-2; D unclear. CDR1 is LGHNA and CDR2 is YNFKEQ in the germline V gene. The CDR3 loop spans 19 amino acids. Deletions cut 3 bases from V and 4 bases from J, with 27 bases between. CDR3 coding DNA: TGTGCCAGCAGCCACCCGCAAAGGTCCGGCGGAAATCGAGGCTATGGCTACACCTTC. As protein: CASSHPQRSGGNRGYGYTF.

The table lists this clone with a few counts. This sequence joins TRBV18 and TRBJ2-7, with 8 bases aligning to TRBD1. The CDR3 sequence is 16 residues long. Trimming took 2 bases from V and 1 from J; bases not matched to a gene: 7. CDR1 and CDR2 from the germline V gene are KGHSH and LQKENI. The CDR3 sequence is CASSPRTGKKSYEQYF. Written as DNA, the CDR3 is TGTGCCAGCTCACCAAGGACAGGGAAAAAGTCCTACGAGCAGTACTTC.

V and J are TRBV7-3 and TRBJ2-3; 7 nucleotides agree with TRBD1. There are 17 residues in the CDR3. The trim removed 1 base at V and 1 base at J, leaving 8 bases unmatched. Germline V gene data show CDR1 as SGHTA and CDR2 as FQGTGA. DNA for the CDR3: TGTGCCAGCAGCTTAATCGGGGCAGGGGGAGGCACAGATACGCAGTATTTT. Protein product: CASSLIGAGGGTDTQYF. Filled out from reference TRBV7-3 and TRBJ2-3, the complete variable domain reads GAGVSQTPSNKVTEKGKYVELRCDPISGHTALYWYRQSLGQGPEFLIYFQGTGAADDSGLPNDRFFAVRPEGSVSTLKIQRTERGDSAVYLCASSLIGAGGGTDTQYFGPGTRLTVL.

V usage is TRBV19 and J usage is TRBJ1-2; TRBD1 matches at 10 bases. Germline V lookup: CDR1 LNHDA, CDR2 SQIVND (reference sequence). V dropped 4 bases and J dropped 7; count of bases not matched to a gene: 9. There are 15 residues in the CDR3. CDR3 nucleotides: TGTGCCAGTAGTACAGGGACAGGGGCTAGGTGTGGCTACACCTTC. Translation gives CASSTGTGARCGYTF.

The rearrangement uses TRBV7-9 and TRBJ2-7, with D perhaps matching TRBD2 (5 bases). The ends were cut back, 1 base at V and 2 bases at J, with 9 bases in the middle. The CDR3 sequence is 14 residues long. Germline-derived CDR1 and CDR2 are SEHNR and FQNEAQ (reference sequence). The DNA for the CDR3 is TGTGCCAGCAGCTTAGATTTACTAGCCTACGAGCAGTACTTC. Amino acid sequence: CASSLDLLAYEQYF. Drawing the rest from reference TRBV7-9 and TRBJ2-7, the complete variable domain is DTGVSQNPRHKITKRGQNVTFRCDPISEHNRLYWYRQTLGQGPEFLTYFQNEAQLEKSRLLSDRFSAERPKGSFSTLEIQRTEQGDSAMYLCASSLDLLAYEQYFGPGTRLTVT.

The chain is built from TRBV6-1 and TRBJ2-1; D is possibly TRBD1 (6 bases). The V gene's germline CDR1 is MNHNS and CDR2 SASEGT. V lost 8 bases and J lost 4, with 15 bases in between. The CDR3 spans 14 residues. Here the CDR3 reads CASGGGGGYNEQFF. The CDR3 DNA is TGTGCCAGCGGAGGTGGGGGCGGGTACAATGAGCAGTTCTTC.

This chain links TRBV5-8 with TRBJ2-6, with D possibly being TRBD2 (5 bases). Germline V CDR1 and CDR2: SGHTS, YDEGEE. The V end lost 3 bases, the J end lost 0 bases, and 13 bases lay between the germline ends. The CDR3 has 17 residues. The CDR3 loop is CASSSRGPLSGANVLTF. DNA for the CDR3: TGTGCCAGCAGCTCTCGGGGTCCTCTCTCTGGGGCCAACGTCCTGACTTTC.

The chain couples TRBV11-2 to TRBJ1-1; 7 nucleotides line up with TRBD1. With V trimmed by 2 bases and J by 13 bases, 16 bases remained unmatched. The CDR3 consists of 15 residues. CDR1 and CDR2 from the germline V gene are SGHAT and FQNNGV. The CDR3 reads CASSLKVGSGGDSFF. Written as DNA, the CDR3 is TGTGCCAGCAGCTTAAAGGTCGGAAGCGGAGGGGACAGTTTCTTT.

The chain is built from TRBV4-1 and TRBJ2-3; D is unresolved. The CDR3 contains 15 residues. V lost 0 bases, J lost 0 bases, and 7 bases lay in between. Germline CDR1 MGHRA, CDR2 YSYEKL. This CDR3 is CASSQDLTSTDTQYF. DNA for the CDR3: TGCGCCAGCAGCCAAGACCTCACTAGCACAGATACGCAGTATTTT.

As for this clone: The sample holds other DNA sequences that translate to the same CDR3. The V call is TRBV19, the J call TRBJ2-5, with 11 bases fitting TRBD1. The germline V gene has CDR1 LNHDA and CDR2 SQIVND (reference sequence). V lost 6 bases, J lost 5 bases, and 5 bases stayed unmatched. The CDR3 runs 14 residues. In DNA form, the CDR3 reads TGTGCCAGTAGGCGGACAGGGGGCGTTGAGACCCAGTACTTC. It yields the protein CASRRTGGVETQYF.

The V gene is TRBV5-4, the J gene TRBJ2-2; tentative D call: TRBD1 (6 bases). With 3 bases removed from V and 6 bases from J, the gap between germline ends came to 12 bases. Germline V gene sequence: CDR1 SGHNT, CDR2 YYREEE (reference sequence). The CDR3 is made up of 14 amino acids. CDR3 bases: TGTGCCAGCAGCTCGGCAGGGGTGGCCGGGGAGCTGTTTTTT. Amino acids: CASSSAGVAGELFF.

The genes are TRBV28 and TRBJ1-5; D is possibly TRBD1 (5 bases). The germline CDR1 and CDR2 sequences are MDHEN and SYDVKM. The CDR3 is made up of 13 amino acids. The V end lost 7 bases, the J end lost 4 bases, and 11 bases lay between the germline ends. The CDR3 sequence: CASKGPSNQPQHF. CDR3 in DNA: TGTGCCAGCAAGGGGCCATCGAATCAGCCCCAGCATTTT.

The chain uses TRBV5-1 and TRBJ1-4, with 7 bases lining up with TRBD1. V shed 4 bases, J shed 4 bases, and the junction held 4 bases outside the gene matches. This CDR3 contains 14 residues. Germline CDR1 reads SGHRS; CDR2 reads YFSETQ. CDR3 residues: CASSPRDSNEKLFF. DNA for the CDR3: TGCGCCAGCAGCCCGCGGGACAGTAATGAAAAACTGTTTTTT.

V and J are TRBV28 and TRBJ2-7; 8 bases are a match to TRBD1. The CDR3 spans 14 residues. V was pared by 2 bases and J by 6 bases, with 6 bases of the junction left unmatched. Germline V CDR1 and CDR2: MDHEN, SYDVKM. CDR3 DNA sequence: TGTGCCAGCAGTTTACTGCAGGGGGCGAGCGAGCAGTACTTC. Its protein product is CASSLLQGASEQYF.

The CDR3 loop is CASSYPGTGDHEQYF. The CDR3 DNA is TGTGCCAGCAGTTACCCCGGGACAGGGGATCACGAGCAGTACTTC. V gene TRBV6-5 combines with J gene TRBJ2-7; 10 bases align to TRBD1. In germline, CDR1 is MNHEY, CDR2 SVGAGI. CDR3 length: 15 amino acids. Trimming cost V 2 bases and J 5 bases; bases outside gene matches: 6.

The CDR3 sequence: CASSLGRASGNTIYF. The CDR3 DNA sequence: TGTGCCAGCAGCTTAGGCAGGGCCTCTGGAAACACCATATATTTT. This chain joins TRBV7-7 and TRBJ1-3, with a weak D call TRBD1 (5 bases). The V and J ends lost 1 base and 0 bases respectively, with 7 bases between them. Germline CDR1 SSHAT, CDR2 FNYEAQ (reference sequence). This CDR3 is 15 amino acids long.

This clone was detected once. This chain connects TRBV19 to TRBJ1-5; 10 bases are shared with TRBD1. J lost 4 bases, V lost 6 bases, and 12 bases had no gene match. The CDR3 spans 17 residues. Germline V gene lookup returns CDR1 LNHDA and CDR2 SQIVND (reference sequence). As DNA, the CDR3 is TGTGCCAGTAGAACCCTCCCCGGACAGGGGGGAAATCAGCCCCAGCATTTT. It encodes CASRTLPGQGGNQPQHF.

The V call is TRBV29-1, the J call TRBJ1-2; D is possibly TRBD1 (5 bases). The V and J ends lost 5 bases and 8 bases respectively, with 27 bases between them. CDR3 length equals 16 residues. Per the germline V gene, CDR1 is SQVTM and CDR2 is ANQGSEA. CDR3 DNA: TGCAGCGTTAGTATGGCCCCACAAAGACGCCGGGGGGGCTACACCTTC. Protein sequence: CSVSMAPQRRRGGYTF. Based on the CDR3 plus reference TRBV29-1 and TRBJ1-2, the full variable domain is SAVISQKPSRDICQRGTSLTIQCQVDSQVTMMFWYRQQPGQSLTLIATANQGSEATYESGFVIDKFPISRPNLTFSTLTVSNMSPEDSSIYLCSVSMAPQRRRGGYTFGSGTRLTVV.

The rearrangement links TRBV7-6 to TRBJ2-7; 8 bases fit TRBD1. The ends lost 5 bases at V and 2 bases at J; junction bases unmatched: 8. This CDR3 region has 15 residues. Germline CDR1 reads SGHVS; CDR2 reads FNYEAQ. The CDR3 DNA reads TGTGCCAGCAGCCGCCAAGGACAGGGTACCTACGAGCAGTACTTC. Its translation is CASSRQGQGTYEQYF.

This clone has just one count. This chain links TRBV5-1 with TRBJ1-1; possible D gene TRBD1, 5 bases. In germline, CDR1 is SGHRS, CDR2 YFSETQ. The V and J ends lost 6 bases and 2 bases respectively, with 14 bases between them. The CDR3 has 14 residues. The CDR3 DNA reads as TGCGCCAGCACCTGGGGGGACCAAAACACTGAAGCTTTCTTT. Its translation: CASTWGDQNTEAFF.

About this clone: At one end the junction does not follow the germline gene, possibly because of a read error. V and J are TRBV7-9 and TRBJ1-2; no clear D gene. Germline V lookup: CDR1 SEHNR, CDR2 FQNEAQ (reference sequence). The CDR3 has 13 residues. CDR3 nucleotides: TGTGCCAGCAGCTTAATGTCGGGGAGTGGCTACCCCTTC. Encoded protein: CASSLMSGSGYPF.

This clone occurred a few times. DNA for the CDR3: TGTGCCAGCAGCCCCCACGATACAGAGGAAAAACTGTTTTTT. This sequence encodes CASSPHDTEEKLFF. The V call is TRBV7-9, the J call TRBJ1-4; no clear D gene. The CDR3 is made up of 14 amino acids. In germline, CDR1 is SEHNR, CDR2 FQNEAQ (reference sequence). Trimming cost V 5 bases and J 8 bases, with 15 bases left between them.

The V call is TRBV7-8, the J call TRBJ2-7; D is possibly TRBD1 (5 bases). From germline, CDR1 is SGHVS and CDR2 FQNEAQ. The CDR3 runs 13 residues. Trimming took 1 base from V and 3 from J, leaving 7 bases between them. Here the CDR3 DNA reads TGTGCCAGCAGCTTAGAGGGGCTCTACGAGCAGTACTTC. Its protein product is CASSLEGLYEQYF.

The chain is built from TRBV19 and TRBJ1-5, with D maybe TRBD1 (6 bases). CDR3 size: 14 residues. With 6 bases removed from V and 3 bases from J, the gap between germline ends came to 12 bases. Per germline, CDR1 LNHDA and CDR2 SQIVND (reference sequence). The CDR3 DNA is TGTGCCAGTAGAGAAGGACAGTTCAATCAGCCCCAGCATTTT. Translation: CASREGQFNQPQHF.

The chain carries TRBV14 and TRBJ2-7; D not resolved. The CDR3 is 17 residues long. Trimming cost V 1 base and J 2 bases, with 18 bases left between them. The germline V gene encodes CDR1 SGHDN and CDR2 FVKESK. CDR3 loop: CASSQVGSRVSAYEQYF. The CDR3, as DNA: TGTGCCAGCAGCCAAGTTGGTAGCCGGGTTTCGGCCTACGAGCAGTACTTC.

The genes are TRBV5-1 and TRBJ1-5; possible D gene TRBD1, 5 bases. CDR3 size: 15 residues. Germline CDR1 reads SGHRS; CDR2 reads YFSETQ. Trimming shortened V by 1 base and J by 2 bases, and 10 bases separated the two germline ends. In nucleotides, the CDR3 is TGCGCCAGCAGCTTGTCAGGGTTCGGCAATCAGCCCCAGCATTTT. Translated: CASSLSGFGNQPQHF.